The T cell receptor (beta chain) described here comes from a study of blood T cell repertoires in COVID-19. Study context: The United States, Italy and Spain were the sources of the acute and convalescent COVID-19 samples.

This clone was counted between two and nine times. The CDR3 covers 15 residues. V was trimmed by 2 bases and J by 2 bases, leaving 13 bases between them. Per germline, CDR1 MNHNS and CDR2 SASEGT. The authors' processing: From reference gene primer amplification, estimates of nucleated cell counts were derived. Using immunoSEQ multiplex PCR, the repertoire was profiled, and TCRdb retains in-frame clones only, with some absent. The DNA gave D and trimming, while V, J and clone size come from that table. The top ten hold just under 6.5% of the sample, which has 50,000 to 65,000 clones, about four fifths seen once.

The chain links TRBV6-1 to TRBJ2-7; D may be TRBD2 (7 bases). Sequencing was performed on peripheral blood. The sequence came from a human donor in a cohort sampled during active COVID-19. This chain's CDR3 is CASSEWGGQAYEQYF. DNA of the CDR3: TGTGCCAGCAGTGAATGGGGGGGGCAGGCCTACGAGCAGTACTTC.